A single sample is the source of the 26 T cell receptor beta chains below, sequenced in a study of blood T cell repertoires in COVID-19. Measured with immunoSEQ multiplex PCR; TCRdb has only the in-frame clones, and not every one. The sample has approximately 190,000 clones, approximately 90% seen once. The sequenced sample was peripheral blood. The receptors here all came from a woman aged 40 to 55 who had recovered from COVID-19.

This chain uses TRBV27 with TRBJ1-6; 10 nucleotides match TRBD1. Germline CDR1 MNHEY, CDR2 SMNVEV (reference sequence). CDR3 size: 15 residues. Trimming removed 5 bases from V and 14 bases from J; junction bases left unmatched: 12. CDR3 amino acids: CASSPWGTGDSALHF. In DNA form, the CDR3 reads TGTGCCAGCAGTCCTTGGGGGACAGGGGATTCTGCCCTCCACTTT.

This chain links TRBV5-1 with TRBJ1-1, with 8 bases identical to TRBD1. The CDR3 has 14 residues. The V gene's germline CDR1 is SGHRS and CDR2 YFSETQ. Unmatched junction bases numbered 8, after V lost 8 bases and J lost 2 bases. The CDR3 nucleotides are TGCGCCAGTCACACAGGGGGAGTAAACACTGAAGCTTTCTTT. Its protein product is CASHTGGVNTEAFF.

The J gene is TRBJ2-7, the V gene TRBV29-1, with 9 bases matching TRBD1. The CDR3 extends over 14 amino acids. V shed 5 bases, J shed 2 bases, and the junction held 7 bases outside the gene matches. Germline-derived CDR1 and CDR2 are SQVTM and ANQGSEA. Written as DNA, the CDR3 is TGCAGCGTTAAGATGGGGACAGGGCCCTACGAGCAGTACTTC. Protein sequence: CSVKMGTGPYEQYF.

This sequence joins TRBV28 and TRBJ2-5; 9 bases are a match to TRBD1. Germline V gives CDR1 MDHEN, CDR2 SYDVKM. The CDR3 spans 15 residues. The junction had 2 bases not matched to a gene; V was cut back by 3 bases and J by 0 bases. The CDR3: CASSFGTGHQETQYF. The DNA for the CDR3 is TGTGCCAGCAGTTTTGGGACAGGGCACCAAGAGACCCAGTACTTC. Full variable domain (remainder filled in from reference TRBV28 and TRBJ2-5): DVKVTQSSRYLVKRTGEKVFLECVQDMDHENMFWYRQDPGLGLRLIYFSYDVKMKEKGDIPEGYSVSREKKERFSLILESASTNQTSMYLCASSFGTGHQETQYFGPGTRLLVL.

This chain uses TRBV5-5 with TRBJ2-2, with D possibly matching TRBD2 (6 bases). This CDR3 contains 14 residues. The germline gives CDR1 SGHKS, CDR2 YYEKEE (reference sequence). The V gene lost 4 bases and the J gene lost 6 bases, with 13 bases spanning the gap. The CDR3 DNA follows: TGTGCCAGCAGCAGCTTACCTAGCGCCGGGGAGCTGTTTTTT. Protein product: CASSSLPSAGELFF.

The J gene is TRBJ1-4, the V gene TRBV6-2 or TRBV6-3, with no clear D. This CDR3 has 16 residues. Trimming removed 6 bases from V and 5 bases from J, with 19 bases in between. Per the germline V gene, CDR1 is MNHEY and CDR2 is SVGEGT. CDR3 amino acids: CASSRSPRIVNEKLFF. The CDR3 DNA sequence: TGTGCCAGCAGCCGAAGCCCCAGGATTGTCAATGAAAAACTGTTTTTT.

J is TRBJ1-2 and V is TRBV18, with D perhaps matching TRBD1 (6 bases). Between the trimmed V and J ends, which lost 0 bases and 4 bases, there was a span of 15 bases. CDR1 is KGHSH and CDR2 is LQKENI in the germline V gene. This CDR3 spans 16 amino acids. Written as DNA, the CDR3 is TGTGCCAGCTCACCACCTTCGACAGGTTCGGGCTATGGCTACACCTTC. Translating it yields CASSPPSTGSGYGYTF.

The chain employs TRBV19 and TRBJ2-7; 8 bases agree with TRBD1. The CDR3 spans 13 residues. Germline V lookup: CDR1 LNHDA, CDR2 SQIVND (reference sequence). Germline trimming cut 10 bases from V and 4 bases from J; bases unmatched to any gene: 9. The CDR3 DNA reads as TGTGCCACCTCTGGGACAGGTGTATACGAGCAGTACTTC. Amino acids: CATSGTGVYEQYF.

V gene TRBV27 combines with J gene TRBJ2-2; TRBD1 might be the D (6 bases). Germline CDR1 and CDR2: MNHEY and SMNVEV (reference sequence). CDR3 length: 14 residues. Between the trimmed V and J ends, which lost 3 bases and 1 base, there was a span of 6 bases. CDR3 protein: CASSLTGNTGELFF. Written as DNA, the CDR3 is TGTGCCAGCAGTTTGACAGGGAACACCGGGGAGCTGTTTTTT.

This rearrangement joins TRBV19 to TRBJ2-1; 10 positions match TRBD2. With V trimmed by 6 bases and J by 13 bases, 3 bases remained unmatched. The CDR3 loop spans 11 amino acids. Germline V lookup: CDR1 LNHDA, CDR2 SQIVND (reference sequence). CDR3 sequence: CASRGLALQFF. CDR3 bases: TGTGCCAGTAGGGGACTAGCGTTACAGTTCTTC.

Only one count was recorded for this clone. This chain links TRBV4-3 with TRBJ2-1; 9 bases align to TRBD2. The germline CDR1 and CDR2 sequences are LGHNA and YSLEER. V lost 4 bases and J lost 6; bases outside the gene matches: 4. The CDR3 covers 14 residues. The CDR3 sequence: CASSRGTSSNEQFF. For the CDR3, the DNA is TGCGCCAGCAGCCGCGGGACTAGCTCCAATGAGCAGTTCTTC.

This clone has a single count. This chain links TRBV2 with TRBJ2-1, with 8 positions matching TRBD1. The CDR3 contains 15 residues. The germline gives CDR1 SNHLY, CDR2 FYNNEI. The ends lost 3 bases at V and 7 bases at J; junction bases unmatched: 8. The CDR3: CASSDLGQGPNEQFF. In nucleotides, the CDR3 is TGTGCCAGCAGTGACCTAGGACAGGGACCGAATGAGCAGTTCTTC.

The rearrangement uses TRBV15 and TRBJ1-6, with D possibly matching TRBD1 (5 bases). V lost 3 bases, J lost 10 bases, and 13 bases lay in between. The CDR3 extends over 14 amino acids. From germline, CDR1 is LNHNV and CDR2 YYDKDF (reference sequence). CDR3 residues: CATSRGTGGSPLHF. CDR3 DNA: TGTGCCACCAGCAGGGGGACGGGAGGCTCACCCCTCCACTTT. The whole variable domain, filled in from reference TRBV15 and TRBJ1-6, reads DAMVIQNPRYQVTQFGKPVTLSCSQTLNHNVMYWYQQKSSQAPKLLFHYYDKDFNNEADTPDNFQSRRPNTSFCFLDIRSPGLGDTAMYLCATSRGTGGSPLHFGNGTRLTVT.

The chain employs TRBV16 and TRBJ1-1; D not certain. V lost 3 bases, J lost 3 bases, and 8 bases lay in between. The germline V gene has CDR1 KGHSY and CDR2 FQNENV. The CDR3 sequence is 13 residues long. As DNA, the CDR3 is TGTGCCAGCAGCCACCGCGCCTACACTGAAGCTTTCTTT. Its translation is CASSHRAYTEAFF. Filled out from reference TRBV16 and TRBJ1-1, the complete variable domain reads GEEVAQTPKHLVRGEGQKAKLYCAPIKGHSYVFWYQQVLKNEFKFLISFQNENVFDETGMPKERFSAKCLPNSPCSLEIQATKLEDSAVYFCASSHRAYTEAFFGQGTRLTVV.

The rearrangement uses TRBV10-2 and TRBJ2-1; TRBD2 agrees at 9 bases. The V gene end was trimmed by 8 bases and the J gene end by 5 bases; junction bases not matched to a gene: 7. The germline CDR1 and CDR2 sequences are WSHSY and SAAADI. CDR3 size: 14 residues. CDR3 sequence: CASSLAGLHNEQFF. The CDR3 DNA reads TGCGCCAGCTCGCTAGCGGGACTCCACAATGAGCAGTTCTTC.

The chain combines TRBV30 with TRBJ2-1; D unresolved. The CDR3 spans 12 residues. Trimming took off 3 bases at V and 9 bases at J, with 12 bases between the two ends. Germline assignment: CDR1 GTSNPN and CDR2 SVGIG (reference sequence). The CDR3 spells CAWSLEPPEQFF. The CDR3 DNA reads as TGTGCCTGGAGCCTAGAGCCACCTGAGCAGTTCTTC.

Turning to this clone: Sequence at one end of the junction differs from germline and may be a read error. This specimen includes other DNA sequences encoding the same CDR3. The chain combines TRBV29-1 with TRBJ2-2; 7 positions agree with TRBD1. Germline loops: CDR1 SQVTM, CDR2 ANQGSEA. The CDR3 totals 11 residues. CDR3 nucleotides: TGTAGCGCTATGGACAGGGGGGAGCTGTTTTTT. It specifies CSAMDRGELFF.

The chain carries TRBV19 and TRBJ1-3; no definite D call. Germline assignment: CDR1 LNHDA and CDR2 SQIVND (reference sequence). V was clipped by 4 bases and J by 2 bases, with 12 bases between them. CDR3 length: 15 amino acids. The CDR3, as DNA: TGTGCCAGTAGTACCCGGGAGTACCCTGGAAACACCATATATTTT. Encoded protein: CASSTREYPGNTIYF.

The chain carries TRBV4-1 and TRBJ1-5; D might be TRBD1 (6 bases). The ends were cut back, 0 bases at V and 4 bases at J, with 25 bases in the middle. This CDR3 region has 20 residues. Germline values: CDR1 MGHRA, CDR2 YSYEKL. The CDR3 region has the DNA TGCGCCAGCAGCCAAGATAATTTCGGGGAACTTAGGGGGTGGAATCAGCCCCAGCATTTT. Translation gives CASSQDNFGELRGWNQPQHF.

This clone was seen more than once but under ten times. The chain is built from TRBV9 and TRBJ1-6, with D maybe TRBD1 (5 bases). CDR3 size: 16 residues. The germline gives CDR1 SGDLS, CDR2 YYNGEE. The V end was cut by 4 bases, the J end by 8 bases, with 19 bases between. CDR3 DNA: TGTGCCAGCAGCCCCGATTGGACAACGTGGGATTCACCCCTCCACTTT. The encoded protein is CASSPDWTTWDSPLHF.

The chain's CDR3 is CASREEQTSTDTQYF. CDR3 coding DNA: TGTGCCAGCAGAGAGGAGCAGACTAGCACAGATACGCAGTATTTT. The V gene is TRBV10-3, the J gene TRBJ2-3; D call uncertain. Germline V lookup: CDR1 ENHRY, CDR2 SYGVKD. Between the trimmed V and J ends, which lost 10 bases and 0 bases, there was a span of 17 bases. The CDR3 extends over 15 amino acids.

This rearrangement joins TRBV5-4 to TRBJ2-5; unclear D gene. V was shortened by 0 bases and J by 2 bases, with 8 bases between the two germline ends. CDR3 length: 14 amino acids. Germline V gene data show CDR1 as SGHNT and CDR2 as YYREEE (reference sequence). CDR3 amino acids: CASSLAARQETQYF. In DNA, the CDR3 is TGTGCCAGCAGCTTGGCCGCCAGACAAGAGACCCAGTACTTC.

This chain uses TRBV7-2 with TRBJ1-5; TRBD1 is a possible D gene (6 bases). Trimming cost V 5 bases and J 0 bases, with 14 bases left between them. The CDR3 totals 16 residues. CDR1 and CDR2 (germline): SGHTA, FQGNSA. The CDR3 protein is CASSPGGALSNQPQHF. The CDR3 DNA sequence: TGTGCCAGCAGCCCCGGGGGGGCCCTTAGCAATCAGCCCCAGCATTTT.

The CDR3 reads CASSLFVGSGIGGTGELFF. The CDR3 DNA is TGTGCCAGCAGCCTCTTCGTTGGTAGCGGGATAGGAGGCACCGGGGAGCTGTTTTTT. This chain joins TRBV28 and TRBJ2-2; TRBD2 matches 8 bases. V lost 6 bases and J lost 4; bases outside the gene matches: 19. The CDR3 spans 19 residues. The germline CDR1 and CDR2 sequences are MDHEN and SYDVKM.

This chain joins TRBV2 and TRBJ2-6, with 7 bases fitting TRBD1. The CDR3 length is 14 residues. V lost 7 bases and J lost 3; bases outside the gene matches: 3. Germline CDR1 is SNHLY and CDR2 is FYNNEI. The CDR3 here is CASNTGDGANVLTF. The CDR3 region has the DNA TGTGCCAGCAACACAGGGGATGGGGCCAACGTCCTGACTTTC.

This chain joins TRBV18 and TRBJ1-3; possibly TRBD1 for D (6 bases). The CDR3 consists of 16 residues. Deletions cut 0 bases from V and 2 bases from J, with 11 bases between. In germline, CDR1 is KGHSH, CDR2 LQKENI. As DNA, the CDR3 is TGTGCCAGCTCACCACCGAACAGGGTGGCTGGAAACACCATATATTTT. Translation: CASSPPNRVAGNTIYF.